This TCR beta chain was observed in a study of T cells after yellow fever vaccination. A universal primer site and UMIs were added as TCR cDNA was made by 5'RACE template switching. MiXCR was run by TCRdb on the 5' RACE reads, yielding one entry per CDR3 protein. The sample has about 230,000 distinct CDR3 sequences; approximately 6.8% are singletons. The CDR3 is made up of 15 amino acids. V was clipped by 4 bases and J by 9 bases; unmatched bases: 12. CDR1 and CDR2 from the germline V gene are SEHNR and FQNEAQ (reference sequence). This clonotype has a handful of counts. What it binds is not known. Findings of the study overall: Researchers noted that a small share of clonotypes showed up in both CD4 and CD8 compartments.

The chain combines TRBV7-9 with TRBJ2-1; 7 bases line up with TRBD2. This specimen was CD4+ T cells sorted from PBMCs, taken on the day of the yellow fever booster vaccination. The TCR originated in a man aged 25-45 years who received the YFV17D yellow fever vaccine. This chain's CDR3 is CASSSQTAGAGEQFF. The CDR3 coding sequence is TGTGCCAGCAGCTCCCAAACCGCGGGAGCGGGTGAGCAGTTCTTC.